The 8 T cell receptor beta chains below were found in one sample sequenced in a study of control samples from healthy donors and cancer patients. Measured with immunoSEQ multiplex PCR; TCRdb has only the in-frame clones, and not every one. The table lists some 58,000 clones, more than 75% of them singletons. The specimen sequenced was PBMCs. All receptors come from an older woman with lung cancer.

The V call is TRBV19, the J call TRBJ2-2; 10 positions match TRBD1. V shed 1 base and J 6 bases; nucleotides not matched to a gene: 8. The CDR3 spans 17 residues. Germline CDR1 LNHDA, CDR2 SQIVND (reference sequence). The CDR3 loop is CASSIGWTGGLAGELFF. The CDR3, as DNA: TGTGCCAGTAGTATAGGTTGGACAGGGGGTTTGGCCGGGGAGCTGTTTTTT.

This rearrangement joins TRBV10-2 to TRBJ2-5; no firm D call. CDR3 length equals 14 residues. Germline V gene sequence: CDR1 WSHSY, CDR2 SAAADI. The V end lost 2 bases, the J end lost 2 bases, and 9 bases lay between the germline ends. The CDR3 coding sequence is TGCGCCAGCAGTGAGACGGTCCTACAAGAGACCCAGTACTTC. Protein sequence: CASSETVLQETQYF.

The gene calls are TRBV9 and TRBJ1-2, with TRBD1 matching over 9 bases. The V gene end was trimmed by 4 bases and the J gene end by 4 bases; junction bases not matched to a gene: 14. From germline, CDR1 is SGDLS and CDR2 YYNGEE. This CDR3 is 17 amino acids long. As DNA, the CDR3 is TGTGCCAGCAGCTCCGGACAGGGGCCACCCTTGAGCTATGGCTACACCTTC. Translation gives CASSSGQGPPLSYGYTF.

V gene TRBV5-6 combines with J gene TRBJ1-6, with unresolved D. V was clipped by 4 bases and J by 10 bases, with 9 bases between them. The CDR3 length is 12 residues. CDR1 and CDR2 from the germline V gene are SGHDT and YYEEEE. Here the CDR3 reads CASSPGSSPLHF. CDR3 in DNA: TGTGCCAGCAGCCCCGGTTCCTCACCCCTCCACTTT.

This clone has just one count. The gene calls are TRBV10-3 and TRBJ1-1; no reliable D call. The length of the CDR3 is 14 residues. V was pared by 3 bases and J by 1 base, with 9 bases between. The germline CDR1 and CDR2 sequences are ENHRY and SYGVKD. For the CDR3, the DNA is TGTGCCATCAGTGAAATCCCCGGGAACACTGAAGCTTTCTTT. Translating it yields CAISEIPGNTEAFF.

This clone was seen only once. The CDR3 protein is CASSLRGAMYNEQFF. As DNA, the CDR3 is TGTGCCAGCAGCTTGAGGGGGGCGATGTACAATGAGCAGTTCTTC. V and J are TRBV11-3 and TRBJ2-1; the D call may be TRBD1 or TRBD2 (6 bases each). In germline, CDR1 is SGHNT, CDR2 YENEEA. V gave up 3 bases and J gave up 4 bases, with 13 bases separating them. CDR3 length: 15 amino acids.

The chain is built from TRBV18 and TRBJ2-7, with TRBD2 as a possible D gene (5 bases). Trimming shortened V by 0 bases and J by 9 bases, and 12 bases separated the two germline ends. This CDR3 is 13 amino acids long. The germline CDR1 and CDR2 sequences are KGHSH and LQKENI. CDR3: CASSPPSSGVQYF. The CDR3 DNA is TGTGCCAGCTCACCACCCTCCAGCGGTGTGCAGTACTTC.

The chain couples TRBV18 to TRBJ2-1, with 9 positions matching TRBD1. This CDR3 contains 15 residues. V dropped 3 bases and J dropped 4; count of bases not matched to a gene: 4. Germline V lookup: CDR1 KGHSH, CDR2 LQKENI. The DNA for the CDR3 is TGTGCCAGCTCACCCGTGGACAGGGGTTACAATGAGCAGTTCTTC. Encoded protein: CASSPVDRGYNEQFF. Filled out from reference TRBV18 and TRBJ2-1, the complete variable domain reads NAGVMQNPRHLVRRRGQEARLRCSPMKGHSHVYWYRQLPEEGLKFMVYLQKENIIDESGMPKERFSAEFPKEGPSILRIQQVVRGDSAAYFCASSPVDRGYNEQFFGPGTRLTVL.